The sequence of this T cell receptor (beta chain) was determined in a study of T cell changes during pregnancy in multiple sclerosis. J lost 4 bases, V lost 0 bases, and 5 bases had no gene match. Per the germline V gene, CDR1 is LGHNA and CDR2 is YSLEER. The CDR3 runs 16 residues. Clones were sequenced by immunoSEQ multiplex PCR, and TCRdb holds only the in-frame ones, with some missing. Seen here are about 68,000 clones, around 90% observed once, and the top ten hold roughly 0.87%. This clonotype originated in a female donor with multiple sclerosis, enrolled in a pregnancy study. The chain joins TRBV4-3 to TRBJ2-3; TRBD2 matches 9 bases. The sample here was peripheral blood, taken in the second trimester of pregnancy. CDR3 loop: CASSQELGGGADTQYF. CDR3 DNA sequence: TGCGCCAGCAGCCAAGAGTTGGGCGGGGGGGCAGATACGCAGTATTTT.